These 21 T cell receptor beta chains were sequenced from one sample in a study of blood T cell repertoires in COVID-19. Clones were sequenced by immunoSEQ multiplex PCR, and TCRdb holds only the in-frame ones, with some missing. The table lists 150,000 or so clones, 70% to 80% of them singletons. The sample taken for sequencing was peripheral blood. The receptors here all came from a woman in her sixties or seventies with COVID-19, enrolled during active disease.

The chain has TRBV28 and TRBJ2-7; TRBD2 aligns across 9 bases. The junction had 6 bases not matched to a gene; V was cut back by 4 bases and J by 2 bases. Germline CDR1 MDHEN, CDR2 SYDVKM. The CDR3 has 15 amino acids. The CDR3: CASSSLAGATYEQYF. CDR3 coding DNA: TGTGCCAGCAGTTCTTTAGCGGGGGCGACCTACGAGCAGTACTTC.

The genes are TRBV28 and TRBJ1-2; 9 bases are a match to TRBD1. Germline CDR1 MDHEN, CDR2 SYDVKM. The CDR3 loop spans 13 amino acids. Losses at the gene ends were 6 bases for V and 8 bases for J; bases not matched to a gene: 7. The chain's CDR3 is CASREHRGRGYTF. The CDR3 DNA sequence: TGTGCCAGCAGGGAACACAGGGGGCGGGGCTACACCTTC.

This chain joins TRBV4-1 and TRBJ2-7, with 8 bases identical to TRBD1. CDR1 is MGHRA and CDR2 is YSYEKL in the germline V gene. CDR3 length: 16 residues. V lost 1 base, J lost 0 bases, and 5 bases stayed unmatched. This CDR3 reads CASSQGPDRASYEQYF. CDR3 coding DNA: TGCGCCAGCAGCCAAGGCCCGGACAGGGCCTCCTACGAGCAGTACTTC.

The V call is TRBV27, the J call TRBJ2-6; 9 bases line up with TRBD1. The CDR3 contains 18 residues. Germline V gives CDR1 MNHEY, CDR2 SMNVEV (reference sequence). V shed 4 bases and J 0 bases; nucleotides not matched to a gene: 7. Here the CDR3 DNA reads TGTGCCAGCAGTTCGGGACAGGGCCTCTACTCTGGGGCCAACGTCCTGACTTTC. Encoded protein: CASSSGQGLYSGANVLTF.

Turning to this clone: At the DNA level, this CDR3 is encoded by other sequences in the same sample as well. The chain recombines TRBV6-5 with TRBJ1-2, with D possibly TRBD1 on 5 matching bases. The CDR3 sequence is 13 residues long. V gave up 6 bases and J gave up 2 bases, with 10 bases separating them. From germline, CDR1 is MNHEY and CDR2 SVGAGI. The CDR3 DNA reads as TGTGCCAGCAGAGATGACAGAAACTATGGCTACACCTTC. Translation: CASRDDRNYGYTF.

This clone was found a few times. The rearrangement uses TRBV30 and TRBJ1-1; TRBD1 matches at 10 bases. V lost 5 bases, J lost 2 bases, and 5 bases stayed unmatched. This CDR3 contains 14 residues. The germline CDR1 and CDR2 sequences are GTSNPN and SVGIG (reference sequence). The CDR3: CAWYRDRGNTEAFF. The CDR3 DNA sequence: TGTGCCTGGTACCGGGACAGGGGCAACACTGAAGCTTTCTTT.

As to this clone: Other DNA variants within this sample encode the same CDR3. The chain is built from TRBV9 and TRBJ1-2; TRBD1 matches 7 bases. Germline V gene lookup returns CDR1 SGDLS and CDR2 YYNGEE. This CDR3 has 14 amino acids. V was pared by 0 bases and J by 5 bases, with 4 bases of the junction left unmatched. The CDR3 bases are TGTGCCAGCAGCGTAGGGACAGGACCTTATGGCTACACCTTC. Amino acid sequence: CASSVGTGPYGYTF.

This clone was seen only once. V and J are TRBV6-2 or TRBV6-3 and TRBJ1-1, with D possibly matching TRBD1 (6 bases). V shed 5 bases and J shed 1 base, with 14 bases lying between them. The germline gives CDR1 MNHEY, CDR2 SVGEGT. This CDR3 region has 15 residues. The CDR3 DNA reads as TGTGCCAGCAGTCCCTCAGGACAGTCGAACACTGAAGCTTTCTTT. Protein product: CASSPSGQSNTEAFF.

The V and J genes are TRBV5-1 and TRBJ1-2; 9 nucleotides line up with TRBD1. Germline V lookup: CDR1 SGHRS, CDR2 YFSETQ. J lost 3 bases, V lost 3 bases, and 12 bases had no gene match. This CDR3 is built from 17 residues. CDR3 loop: CASSWTGTGFPYYGYTF. In nucleotides, the CDR3 is TGCGCCAGCAGCTGGACCGGGACAGGGTTTCCCTACTATGGCTACACCTTC. The full variable domain, with the rest looked up from reference TRBV5-1 and TRBJ1-2, is KAGVTQTPRYLIKTRGQQVTLSCSPISGHRSVSWYQQTPGQGLQFLFEYFSETQRNKGNFPGRFSGRQFSNSRSEMNVSTLELGDSALYLCASSWTGTGFPYYGYTFGSGTRLTVV.

V is TRBV6-2 or TRBV6-3 and J is TRBJ1-6; TRBD1 agrees at 7 bases. CDR1 is MNHEY and CDR2 is SVGEGT in the germline V gene. V lost 6 bases and J lost 10; bases outside the gene matches: 9. This CDR3 contains 14 residues. CDR3: CASSTDRVISPLHF. As DNA, the CDR3 is TGTGCCAGCAGCACCGACAGGGTTATCTCACCCCTCCACTTT.

The chain employs TRBV10-1 and TRBJ1-6; 7 nucleotides match TRBD1. V shed 5 bases, J shed 5 bases, and the junction held 24 bases outside the gene matches. There are 21 residues in the CDR3. In germline, CDR1 is WNHNN, CDR2 SYGVQD (reference sequence). In DNA form, the CDR3 reads TGCGCCAGCAGTTTCCTCCCCGACAGGGTATTTCCTATAGGGGATAATTCACCCCTCCACTTT. Translated, it gives CASSFLPDRVFPIGDNSPLHF.

The chain employs TRBV9 and TRBJ1-2, with D perhaps TRBD1 (6 bases). V was clipped by 6 bases and J by 2 bases, with 20 bases between them. CDR3 length: 16 residues. Germline V gives CDR1 SGDLS, CDR2 YYNGEE. Written as DNA, the CDR3 is TGTGCCAGCACCAATCGGGGGGCGACCATAAACTATGGCTACACCTTC. This codes for CASTNRGATINYGYTF. The full variable domain, its missing parts supplied by reference TRBV9 and TRBJ1-2, is DSGVTQTPKHLITATGQRVTLRCSPRSGDLSVYWYQQSLDQGLQFLIQYYNGEERAKGNILERFSAQQFPDLHSELNLSSLELGDSALYFCASTNRGATINYGYTFGSGTRLTVV.

This chain links TRBV5-8 with TRBJ1-1; 8 bases line up with TRBD1. This CDR3 comprises 14 residues. The V gene's germline CDR1 is SGHTS and CDR2 YDEGEE. The J segment lost 4 bases and the V segment lost 2 bases, leaving 4 bases of the junction unmatched. The CDR3 DNA reads TGTGCCAGCAGCTTCAGGGGGCAAGGCACTGAAGCTTTCTTT. It yields the protein CASSFRGQGTEAFF.

The J gene is TRBJ2-1, the V gene TRBV12-3 or TRBV12-4; D is ambiguous. This CDR3 region has 10 residues. Trimming shortened V by 3 bases and J by 9 bases, and 3 bases separated the two germline ends. For the CDR3, the DNA is TGTGCCAGCAGTTTCCGTGAGCAGTTCTTC. Protein sequence: CASSFREQFF.

J is TRBJ2-1 and V is TRBV6-1; D perhaps matches TRBD2 (6 bases). Germline assignment: CDR1 MNHNS and CDR2 SASEGT. The CDR3 sequence is 14 residues long. The V gene lost 2 bases and the J gene lost 7 bases, with 12 bases spanning the gap. The CDR3 DNA follows: TGTGCCAGCAGTGAACGGGGACTCCCAAATGAGCAGTTCTTC. It is translated as CASSERGLPNEQFF.

As to this clone: Other DNA sequences in the sample encode the same CDR3. The chain is built from TRBV12-3 or TRBV12-4 and TRBJ1-2; TRBD1 matches 7 bases. The CDR3 runs 13 residues. V lost 6 bases, J lost 4 bases, and 5 bases stayed unmatched. The CDR3, as DNA: TGTGCCAGCAGCCCCGACAGGGTCTATGGCTACACCTTC. Protein: CASSPDRVYGYTF.

The V gene is TRBV5-6, the J gene TRBJ1-1; maybe TRBD1 (5 bases). V gave up 5 bases and J gave up 7 bases, with 18 bases separating them. CDR1 is SGHDT, CDR2 YYEEEE, per germline. This CDR3 is built from 14 residues. The CDR3 nucleotides are TGTGCCAGCAGTTTTCCTACCTCGGGGGGTGAAGCTTTCTTT. This sequence encodes CASSFPTSGGEAFF.

This chain connects TRBV5-5 to TRBJ2-2; D is possibly TRBD2 (6 bases). Germline CDR1 is SGHKS and CDR2 is YYEKEE (reference sequence). The CDR3 length is 14 residues. V gave up 3 bases and J gave up 7 bases, with 13 bases separating them. CDR3 amino acids: CASSSGLPGGELFF. CDR3 DNA sequence: TGTGCCAGCAGCTCGGGACTCCCTGGCGGGGAGCTGTTTTTT.

The chain joins TRBV7-9 to TRBJ1-6; D not certain. V was pared by 3 bases and J by 10 bases, with 16 bases between. The length of the CDR3 is 15 residues. Germline CDR1 and CDR2: SEHNR and FQNEAQ (reference sequence). This CDR3 reads CASSFRSGNGSPLHF. The DNA for the CDR3 is TGTGCCAGCAGCTTCCGATCGGGGAACGGGTCACCCCTCCACTTT.

The V gene is TRBV6-6, the J gene TRBJ2-2, with 7 bases that match TRBD2. The germline CDR1 and CDR2 sequences are MNHNY and SVGAGI (reference sequence). V lost 8 bases and J lost 5; bases outside the gene matches: 2. The CDR3 length is 12 residues. The CDR3 is CASVGGTGELFF. CDR3 nucleotide sequence: TGTGCCAGCGTGGGGGGGACCGGGGAGCTGTTTTTT.

This chain uses TRBV7-2 with TRBJ2-5, with 9 bases matching TRBD2. V shed 2 bases, J shed 1 base, and the junction held 8 bases outside the gene matches. Germline loops: CDR1 SGHTA, CDR2 FQGNSA. This CDR3 comprises 17 residues. The CDR3 here is CASSLWLIAGAQETQYF. In nucleotides, the CDR3 is TGTGCCAGCAGCTTATGGTTAATAGCGGGGGCCCAAGAGACCCAGTACTTC.